This entry concerns a single T cell receptor (beta chain). Its antigen is not known. These data belong to a study of cytomegalovirus exposure and HLA in healthy donors. Study results and caveats: Some public TCRs appeared in many individuals, while most sequences were rare.

The CDR3 is 14 residues long. V lost 1 base, J lost 7 bases, and 5 bases stayed unmatched. CDR1 SGHRS and CDR2 YFSETQ come from the germline V gene. Researchers ran the PCR with 60 Vbeta and 13 Jbeta primers. TCRdb's table, derived via immunoSEQ multiplex PCR, lists solely in-frame clones and lacks some. This sample's table has 150,000 or so clones. This sequence was found in a middle-aged woman in good health and CMV-seropositive. The sample consisted of PBMCs. V usage is TRBV5-1 and J usage is TRBJ2-5; 9 positions match TRBD2. CDR3 DNA sequence: TGCGCCAGCAGCTTGAGCAGCGGGAGGATGACCCAGTACTTC. This sequence encodes CASSLSSGRMTQYF. Using reference TRBV5-1 and TRBJ2-5 for the parts outside the CDR3, the full variable domain is KAGVTQTPRYLIKTRGQQVTLSCSPISGHRSVSWYQQTPGQGLQFLFEYFSETQRNKGNFPGRFSGRQFSNSRSEMNVSTLELGDSALYLCASSLSSGRMTQYFGPGTRLLVL.